This record concerns one T cell receptor (beta chain) sequence. The antigen remains unidentified. This entry belongs to a study of shared clonotypes between healthy human individuals. Roughly 210 ng DNA, tens of thousands of T cell genomes, went into each sorted-subset replicate PCR. In the original processing: Filtering of immunoSEQ junctional sequences could not match full-length read filtering. Some clones are missing from TCRdb's copy, which holds only in-frame ones; the method was immunoSEQ multiplex PCR. V and J calls and clone size follow that table, whereas D and trimming were derived from the DNA. The sample holds around 200,000 clones, approximately 92% seen once. Trimming at V came to 0 bases and at J to 0 bases, leaving 10 bases not matched to a gene. The CDR3 contains 19 residues. General study points: In a few donors, about 5% of naive CD4 clonotypes appeared in common.

From CD4+ cells came CD45RA+ naive and CD45RA-negative memory subsets. This chain links TRBV23-1 with TRBJ1-5; 8 nucleotides match TRBD1. TRBV23-1 is reported as an ORF; its role is uncertain. The origin of this receptor is a woman aged 25 to 45 in good health. Sequenced input: naive CD4+ T cells sorted from blood. Subset meaning: CD45RA+ positively selected. The CDR3 loop reads CASSQSSGQGGNSNQPQHF. In nucleotides, the CDR3 is TGCGCCAGCAGTCAATCCTCCGGACAGGGAGGGAATAGCAATCAGCCCCAGCATTTT.